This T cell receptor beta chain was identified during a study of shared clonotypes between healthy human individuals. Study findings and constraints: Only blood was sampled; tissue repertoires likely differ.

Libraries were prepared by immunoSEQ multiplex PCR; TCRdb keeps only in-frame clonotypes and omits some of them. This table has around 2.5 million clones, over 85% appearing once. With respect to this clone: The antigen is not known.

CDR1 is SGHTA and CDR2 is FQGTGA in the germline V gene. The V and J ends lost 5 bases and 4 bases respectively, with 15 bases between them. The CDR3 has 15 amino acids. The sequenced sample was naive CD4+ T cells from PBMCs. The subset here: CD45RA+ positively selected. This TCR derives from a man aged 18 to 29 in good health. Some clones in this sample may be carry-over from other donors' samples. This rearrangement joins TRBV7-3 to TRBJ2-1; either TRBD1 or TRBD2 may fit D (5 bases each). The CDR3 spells CASSRGPIQYNEQFF. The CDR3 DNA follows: TGTGCCAGCAGCCGGGGACCGATACAATACAATGAGCAGTTCTTC. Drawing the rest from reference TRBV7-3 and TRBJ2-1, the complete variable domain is GAGVSQTPSNKVTEKGKYVELRCDPISGHTALYWYRQSLGQGPEFLIYFQGTGAADDSGLPNDRFFAVRPEGSVSTLKIQRTERGDSAVYLCASSRGPIQYNEQFFGPGTRLTVL.